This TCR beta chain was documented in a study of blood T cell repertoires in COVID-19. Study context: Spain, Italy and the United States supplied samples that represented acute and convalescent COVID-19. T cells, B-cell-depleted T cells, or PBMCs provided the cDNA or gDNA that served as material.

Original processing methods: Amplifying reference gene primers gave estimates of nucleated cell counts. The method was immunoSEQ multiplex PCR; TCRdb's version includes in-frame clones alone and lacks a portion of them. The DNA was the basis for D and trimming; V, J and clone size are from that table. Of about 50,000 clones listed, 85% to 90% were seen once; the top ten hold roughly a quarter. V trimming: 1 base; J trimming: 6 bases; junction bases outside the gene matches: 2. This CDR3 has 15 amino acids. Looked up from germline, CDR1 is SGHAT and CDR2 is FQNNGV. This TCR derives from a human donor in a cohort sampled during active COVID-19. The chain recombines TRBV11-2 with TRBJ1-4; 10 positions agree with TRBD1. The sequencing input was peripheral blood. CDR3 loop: CASSLAGTGDEKLFF. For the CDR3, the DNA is TGTGCCAGCAGCTTAGCGGGGACAGGGGATGAAAAACTGTTTTTT.